What follows are 21 T cell receptor beta chains derived from one specimen sequenced in a study of blood T cell repertoires in COVID-19. Method: immunoSEQ multiplex PCR; TCRdb's copy keeps in-frame clones and lacks some. The data hold about 200,000 clones, with more than 75% observed a single time. The sequencing input was peripheral blood. The source is a man in his fifties with acute or convalescent COVID-19.

The rearrangement links TRBV7-2 to TRBJ1-3; 8 nucleotides line up with TRBD1. The CDR3 has 17 amino acids. CDR1 and CDR2 (germline): SGHTA, FQGNSA. The V and J ends lost 5 bases and 4 bases, in that order; junction bases with no gene match: 13. This CDR3 reads CASSLRHRGRVGNTIYF. The CDR3 DNA sequence: TGTGCCAGCAGCCTAAGGCACAGGGGGAGGGTAGGAAACACCATATATTTT. The complete variable domain, with remaining parts taken from reference TRBV7-2 and TRBJ1-3, reads GAGVSQSPSNKVTEKGKDVELRCDPISGHTALYWYRQSLGQGLEFLIYFQGNSAPDKSGLPSDRFSAERTGGSVSTLTIQRTQQEDSAVYLCASSLRHRGRVGNTIYFGEGSWLTVV.

This clone has more than one count but fewer than ten. J is TRBJ1-1 and V is TRBV16; a possible D gene is TRBD1 (5 bases). The germline gives CDR1 KGHSY, CDR2 FQNENV. V lost 4 bases and J 11 bases, leaving 23 bases between the germline ends. The length of the CDR3 is 15 residues. CDR3: CASSPSAEQVGEAFF. CDR3 coding DNA: TGTGCCAGCAGCCCTTCGGCGGAACAGGTTGGAGAGGCTTTCTTT.

This sequence joins TRBV5-1 and TRBJ1-2, with D possibly TRBD1 on 6 matching bases. The CDR3 length is 15 residues. Germline CDR1 reads SGHRS; CDR2 reads YFSETQ. Trimming took off 0 bases at V and 4 bases at J, with 13 bases between the two ends. CDR3 coding DNA: TGCGCCAGCAGCTTGGGGTCAGGGGCAAGCTATGGCTACACCTTC. Its translation: CASSLGSGASYGYTF.

Remarks on this clone: The junction and the germline gene differ at one end; a read error may be behind it. This sequence joins TRBV12-5 and TRBJ2-1; tentative D call: TRBD2 (6 bases). The CDR3 sequence is 12 residues long. Germline CDR1 and CDR2: LGHNT and FRNRAP. This CDR3 reads CASGLGVGRGLF. In DNA form, the CDR3 reads TGTGCTAGTGGTTTAGGCGTCGGGCGGGGCCTCTTC.

This clone was observed once. The chain recombines TRBV27 with TRBJ2-7; 8 positions agree with TRBD2. The V gene end was trimmed by 6 bases and the J gene end by 6 bases; junction bases not matched to a gene: 13. In germline, CDR1 is MNHEY, CDR2 SMNVEV (reference sequence). The CDR3 totals 15 residues. As DNA, the CDR3 is TGTGCCAGCAGGGGGAACTGGACTAGCCTATTCGAGCAGTACTTC. Translating gives CASRGNWTSLFEQYF.

The V gene is TRBV28, the J gene TRBJ2-5, with D perhaps matching TRBD2 (5 bases). CDR1 MDHEN and CDR2 SYDVKM come from the germline V gene. The CDR3 totals 15 residues. Trimming took off 7 bases at V and 7 bases at J, with 22 bases between the two ends. CDR3 sequence (DNA): TGTGCCAGCAACTCCCCAGGCGGGCCCATAGGGACCCAGTACTTC. It codes for CASNSPGGPIGTQYF.

The V call is TRBV5-1, the J call TRBJ1-1; TRBD1 matches at 8 bases. This CDR3 comprises 17 residues. Germline values: CDR1 SGHRS, CDR2 YFSETQ. The V and J ends lost 2 bases and 5 bases, in that order; junction bases with no gene match: 14. CDR3 DNA sequence: TGCGCCAGCAGCTTCGCAGGGGGCATTGGAGAAAGTACTGAAGCTTTCTTT. This codes for CASSFAGGIGESTEAFF.

In regard to this clone: The identical CDR3 is also encoded by other nucleotide sequences in the sample. The V and J genes are TRBV12-3 or TRBV12-4 and TRBJ1-2; D might be TRBD1 (5 bases). The CDR3 has 12 residues. Trimming took 1 base from V and 5 from J, leaving 5 bases between them. The CDR3: CASSLGQYGYTF. CDR3 nucleotide sequence: TGTGCCAGCAGTTTAGGACAGTATGGCTACACCTTC.

This chain connects TRBV7-9 to TRBJ2-2; D perhaps matches TRBD1 (6 bases). The length of the CDR3 is 17 residues. The V and J ends lost 7 bases and 2 bases respectively, with 20 bases between them. The germline V gene has CDR1 SEHNR and CDR2 FQNEAQ (reference sequence). CDR3 nucleotides: TGTGCCAGCACCCTGACCTTAGGACAGCCCAACACCGGGGAGCTGTTTTTT. Its protein is CASTLTLGQPNTGELFF.

The gene calls are TRBV6-5 and TRBJ2-7; D perhaps matches TRBD2 (7 bases). This CDR3 is 15 amino acids long. Between the trimmed V and J ends, which lost 6 bases and 9 bases, there was a span of 24 bases. CDR1 and CDR2 (germline): MNHEY, SVGAGI. CDR3 sequence: CASSLGGTNPVGQYF. CDR3 sequence (DNA): TGTGCCAGCAGCCTGGGGGGGACAAACCCAGTGGGGCAGTACTTC.

This clone was seen once. V and J are TRBV19 and TRBJ2-7, with 9 bases matching TRBD1. With 8 bases clipped from V and 3 bases from J, the junction kept 2 bases outside the gene matches. Germline V gene lookup returns CDR1 LNHDA and CDR2 SQIVND (reference sequence). The CDR3 has 12 residues. Here the CDR3 reads CASQGQGYEQYF. CDR3 sequence (DNA): TGTGCCAGTCAGGGACAGGGCTACGAGCAGTACTTC. The variable domain in full, completed from reference TRBV19 and TRBJ2-7, reads DGGITQSPKYLFRKEGQNVTLSCEQNLNHDAMYWYRQDPGQGLRLIYYSQIVNDFQKGDIAEGYSVSREKKESFPLTVTSAQKNPTAFYLCASQGQGYEQYFGPGTRLTVT.

The J gene is TRBJ1-1, the V gene TRBV19; no reliable D call. Trimming shortened V by 4 bases and J by 10 bases, and 13 bases separated the two germline ends. CDR1 is LNHDA and CDR2 is SQIVND in the germline V gene (reference sequence). The CDR3 length is 12 residues. CDR3 sequence: CASSTLRGRAFF. DNA for the CDR3: TGTGCCAGTAGTACATTACGCGGGAGAGCTTTCTTT.

The gene calls are TRBV6-5 and TRBJ1-2, with 9 bases that match TRBD1. CDR1 MNHEY and CDR2 SVGAGI come from the germline V gene. CDR3 length: 15 amino acids. The V gene end was trimmed by 6 bases and the J gene end by 6 bases; junction bases not matched to a gene: 11. This CDR3 is CASRRQGGKVDGYTF. CDR3 nucleotide sequence: TGTGCCAGCAGACGACAGGGGGGTAAGGTGGATGGCTACACCTTC.

The chain has TRBV6-5 and TRBJ1-5; TRBD1 is a possible D gene (5 bases). V was pared by 8 bases and J by 3 bases, with 14 bases between. Germline CDR1 MNHEY, CDR2 SVGAGI. This CDR3 is built from 14 residues. The chain's CDR3 is CASREGWANQPQHF. The DNA for the CDR3 is TGTGCCAGCCGGGAGGGGTGGGCCAATCAGCCCCAGCATTTT.

This clone was seen a few times. V is TRBV9 and J is TRBJ1-1; TRBD1 matches 7 bases. Germline CDR1 reads SGDLS; CDR2 reads YYNGEE. The CDR3 runs to 15 residues. Trimming took 3 bases from V and 3 from J; bases not matched to a gene: 8. The CDR3 is CASSAGQVSHTEAFF. CDR3 nucleotide sequence: TGTGCCAGCAGCGCAGGACAGGTTTCTCACACTGAAGCTTTCTTT.

The chain carries TRBV5-1 and TRBJ2-3, with 7 positions matching TRBD1. With V trimmed by 4 bases and J by 5 bases, 7 bases remained unmatched. This CDR3 is 14 amino acids long. Germline CDR1 reads SGHRS; CDR2 reads YFSETQ. The CDR3 loop is CASSLGQNGDTQYF. The DNA for the CDR3 is TGCGCCAGCAGCCTGGGACAGAACGGAGATACGCAGTATTTT.

The chain uses TRBV18 and TRBJ1-4; D unresolved. The CDR3 spans 12 residues. Germline assignment: CDR1 KGHSH and CDR2 LQKENI. Trimming stripped 5 bases from V and 4 bases from J, with 5 bases between. CDR3 nucleotides: TGTGCCAGCTCAAGCGGTAATGAAAAACTGTTTTTT. Encoded protein: CASSSGNEKLFF.

V and J are TRBV6-5 and TRBJ2-5, with a possible D match to TRBD1 (5 bases). CDR3 length: 11 amino acids. Trimming left V 7 bases short and J 5 bases short, with 8 bases between. Germline assignment: CDR1 MNHEY and CDR2 SVGAGI. The CDR3 nucleotides read TGTGCCAGCACCAAGGGGGAGACCCAGTACTTC. Protein: CASTKGETQYF.

This chain links TRBV5-4 with TRBJ2-1; 8 positions agree with TRBD1. The V gene's germline CDR1 is SGHNT and CDR2 YYREEE (reference sequence). The CDR3 length is 13 residues. V dropped 4 bases and J dropped 7; count of bases not matched to a gene: 4. The CDR3 DNA is TGTGCCAGCAGCCGACAGGGGAGGAATGAGCAGTTCTTC. Encoded protein: CASSRQGRNEQFF.

This clone was counted only a few times. V usage is TRBV6-6 and J usage is TRBJ1-1; 10 bases line up with TRBD1. CDR1 is MNHNY, CDR2 SVGAGI, per germline (reference sequence). V trimming: 6 bases; J trimming: 11 bases; junction bases outside the gene matches: 9. The CDR3 has 13 amino acids. CDR3 protein: CASRPGQGLSAFF. DNA of the CDR3: TGTGCCAGCAGGCCGGGACAGGGGCTTTCGGCTTTCTTT.

J is TRBJ1-6 and V is TRBV6-4; possible D gene TRBD1, 6 bases. Looked up from germline, CDR1 is MRHNA and CDR2 is SNTAGT. V lost 3 bases to trimming and J lost 8 bases, with 11 bases between them. This CDR3 is 14 amino acids long. Here the CDR3 DNA reads TGTGCCAGCAGTGAGAGGGACAAGGATTCACCCCTCCACTTT. Residues: CASSERDKDSPLHF.